These 26 T cell receptor beta chains were sequenced from one sample in a study of blood T cell repertoires in COVID-19. Measured with immunoSEQ multiplex PCR; TCRdb has only the in-frame clones, and not every one. The sample holds about 99,000 clones; roughly 84% are singletons and the top ten take roughly 2%. Specimen: peripheral blood. The receptors here all came from a man aged 70-80 years with active or convalescent COVID-19.

This sequence joins TRBV30 and TRBJ2-7, with 8 bases that match TRBD2. The CDR3 is made up of 13 amino acids. With 1 base clipped from V and 2 bases from J, the junction kept 1 base outside the gene matches. The germline V gene has CDR1 GTSNPN and CDR2 SVGIG (reference sequence). CDR3 coding DNA: TGTGCCTGGAGTGCCGGGGGGGCCTACGAGCAGTACTTC. Translated: CAWSAGGAYEQYF.

This chain joins TRBV7-3 and TRBJ2-1, with D possibly matching TRBD2 (7 bases). CDR1 SGHTA and CDR2 FQGTGA come from the germline V gene. Trimming took off 2 bases at V and 2 bases at J, with 13 bases between the two ends. The CDR3 length is 16 residues. Here the CDR3 reads CASSLLGGAAYNEQFF. The DNA of the CDR3 is TGTGCCAGCAGCTTATTAGGGGGGGCCGCCTACAATGAGCAGTTCTTC. Full variable domain (missing parts from reference TRBV7-3 and TRBJ2-1): GAGVSQTPSNKVTEKGKYVELRCDPISGHTALYWYRQSLGQGPEFLIYFQGTGAADDSGLPNDRFFAVRPEGSVSTLKIQRTERGDSAVYLCASSLLGGAAYNEQFFGPGTRLTVL.

This chain connects TRBV20-1 to TRBJ2-4, with 7 positions matching TRBD1. Germline V gene lookup returns CDR1 DFQATT and CDR2 SNEGSKA (reference sequence). CDR3 length: 16 amino acids. Germline trimming cut 3 bases from V and 0 bases from J; bases unmatched to any gene: 8. Here the CDR3 DNA reads TGCAGTGCTAGTGAGGGACAGACTATAGCCAAAAACATTCAGTACTTC. Encoded protein: CSASEGQTIAKNIQYF.

CDR3: CASSASGGPNNSPLHF. DNA for the CDR3: TGTGCCAGCAGTGCCTCGGGGGGGCCCAATAATTCACCCCTCCACTTT. V and J are TRBV2 and TRBJ1-6; D is possibly TRBD1 (6 bases). Trimming pared 4 bases from V and 5 bases from J, leaving 15 bases between. The CDR3 is 16 residues long. Germline CDR1 and CDR2: SNHLY and FYNNEI.

This clone appeared once. The chain has TRBV27 and TRBJ1-5, with D perhaps matching TRBD1 (6 bases). Trimming stripped 6 bases from V and 2 bases from J, with 14 bases between. CDR1 and CDR2 (germline): MNHEY, SMNVEV (reference sequence). The CDR3 extends over 15 amino acids. CDR3 bases: TGTGCCAGCAGCACCAACTACAGGGGCAATCAGCCCCAGCATTTT. This sequence encodes CASSTNYRGNQPQHF.

The genes are TRBV24-1 and TRBJ1-1; possibly TRBD1 for D (5 bases). Trimming cost V 5 bases and J 1 base, with 13 bases left between them. The germline gives CDR1 KGHDR, CDR2 SFDVKD. This CDR3 contains 15 residues. CDR3 region: CATSAGGAQNTEAFF. The DNA of the CDR3 is TGTGCCACCAGTGCCGGAGGGGCGCAGAACACTGAAGCTTTCTTT.

The chain recombines TRBV7-2 with TRBJ1-6; TRBD1 agrees at 8 bases. Unmatched junction bases numbered 0, after V lost 1 base and J lost 10 bases. This CDR3 is 13 amino acids long. Germline V gives CDR1 SGHTA, CDR2 FQGNSA. CDR3 amino acids: CASSLDRGSPLHF. The CDR3 nucleotides read TGTGCCAGCAGCTTAGACAGGGGGTCACCCCTCCACTTT. The full variable domain, rest sourced from reference TRBV7-2 and TRBJ1-6, is GAGVSQSPSNKVTEKGKDVELRCDPISGHTALYWYRQSLGQGLEFLIYFQGNSAPDKSGLPSDRFSAERTGGSVSTLTIQRTQQEDSAVYLCASSLDRGSPLHFGNGTRLTVT.

This clone has a handful of counts. This sequence joins TRBV10-1 and TRBJ2-3, with TRBD1 matching 7 bases. CDR3 length: 16 amino acids. With V trimmed by 7 bases and J by 4 bases, 14 bases remained unmatched. Germline CDR1 and CDR2: WNHNN and SYGVQD (reference sequence). CDR3 DNA: TGCGCCAGCATCCAACAGGGGCCAAAATGCGCAGATACGCAGTATTTT. Residues: CASIQQGPKCADTQYF.

This chain links TRBV12-2 with TRBJ1-2; the table's D call, TRBD1, has no DNA check behind it. TRBV12-2 has pseudogene status. The CDR3 has 15 amino acids. As DNA, the CDR3 is TGTGCAAGTCGCTTAAGGGGTGCAACTAACTATGGCTACACCTTC. Its protein is CASRLRGATNYGYTF.

V and J are TRBV4-2 and TRBJ1-2, with 7 bases identical to TRBD1. The CDR3 is 15 amino acids. CDR1 is LGHNA and CDR2 is YNFKEQ in the germline V gene. Unmatched junction bases numbered 11, after V lost 5 bases and J lost 5 bases. The CDR3 DNA sequence: TGTGCCAGCAGCTTCCGACAGGGAGTAGGGTATGGCTACACCTTC. This translates into CASSFRQGVGYGYTF.

This clone ranks as medium-sized. This chain joins TRBV27 and TRBJ2-3; 7 bases are shared with TRBD2. This CDR3 has 16 residues. The V gene's germline CDR1 is MNHEY and CDR2 SMNVEV (reference sequence). With V trimmed by 2 bases and J by 5 bases, 10 bases remained unmatched. CDR3 region: CASSLGRAVDRDTQYF. The CDR3 DNA follows: TGTGCCAGCAGTTTAGGGAGGGCAGTGGATAGAGATACGCAGTATTTT.

V usage is TRBV27 and J usage is TRBJ2-6; TRBD1 aligns across 7 bases. CDR1 and CDR2 from the germline V gene are MNHEY and SMNVEV (reference sequence). Trimming took 7 bases from V and 3 from J; bases not matched to a gene: 6. The CDR3 covers 15 residues. Here the CDR3 DNA reads TGTGCCAGCACCGCGGACAGGCTTGGGGCCAACGTCCTGACTTTC. This sequence encodes CASTADRLGANVLTF.

This sequence joins TRBV5-6 and TRBJ1-3; 12 nucleotides align to TRBD1. This CDR3 spans 19 amino acids. V shed 5 bases and J 0 bases; nucleotides not matched to a gene: 12. The germline CDR1 and CDR2 sequences are SGHDT and YYEEEE. The CDR3 spells CASSRRGQGAFRSGNTIYF. The CDR3 DNA reads TGTGCCAGCAGTCGACGGGGACAGGGGGCTTTCCGCTCTGGAAACACCATATATTTT.

The rearrangement joins TRBV6-5 to TRBJ2-4; 8 bases fit TRBD1. The germline CDR1 and CDR2 sequences are MNHEY and SVGAGI. The CDR3 covers 14 residues. V lost 6 bases to trimming and J lost 10 bases; unmatched junction nucleotides: 11. The chain's CDR3 is CASSNLGQGRIQYF. The DNA of the CDR3 is TGTGCCAGCAGCAACCTTGGACAGGGAAGGATTCAGTACTTC.

The genes are TRBV15 and TRBJ2-1; 7 nucleotides agree with TRBD1. The CDR3 consists of 16 residues. Germline trimming cut 0 bases from V and 8 bases from J; bases unmatched to any gene: 10. Germline V gene lookup returns CDR1 LNHNV and CDR2 YYDKDF (reference sequence). The CDR3 loop is CATSRDRGTEYDEQFF. The CDR3 DNA is TGTGCCACCAGCAGAGATCGAGGGACAGAGTACGATGAGCAGTTCTTC.

This chain links TRBV3-1 (or the pseudogene TRBV3-2) with TRBJ2-6; no reliable D call. This CDR3 spans 12 amino acids. CDR1 is LGHDT, CDR2 YNNKEL, per germline (reference sequence). Between the trimmed V and J ends, which lost 8 bases and 5 bases, there was a span of 7 bases. The CDR3 DNA reads as TGTGCCAGCCTGAGCAGGGCCAACGTCCTGACTTTC. Amino acid sequence: CASLSRANVLTF.

This chain links TRBV7-9 with TRBJ2-7, with D perhaps TRBD1 (6 bases). The germline V gene has CDR1 SEHNR and CDR2 FQNEAQ (reference sequence). The CDR3 extends over 18 amino acids. Trimming shortened V by 4 bases and J by 1 base, and 23 bases separated the two germline ends. The CDR3 DNA sequence: TGTGCCAGCAGCTCGCGGTGGGCGGAACAGGGTGGTTCCTACGAGCAGTACTTC. As protein: CASSSRWAEQGGSYEQYF.

The V and J genes are TRBV12-5 and TRBJ2-3; D is ambiguous. The CDR3 totals 13 residues. Deletions cut 6 bases from V and 0 bases from J, with 7 bases between. Germline lookup yields CDR1 LGHNT and CDR2 FRNRAP. The CDR3 nucleotides are TGTGCTAGTGGGTCCGTAAGCACAGATACGCAGTATTTT. The encoded protein is CASGSVSTDTQYF.

This chain links TRBV3-1 (or the pseudogene TRBV3-2) with TRBJ2-7; 12 nucleotides match TRBD2. The CDR3 contains 14 residues. With 4 bases clipped from V and 6 bases from J, the junction kept 4 bases outside the gene matches. The germline V gene encodes CDR1 LGHDT and CDR2 YNNKEL (reference sequence). The CDR3 protein is CASSPGLAGFEQYF. Here the CDR3 DNA reads TGTGCCAGCAGCCCCGGACTAGCGGGGTTCGAGCAGTACTTC.

The chain employs TRBV11-2 and TRBJ1-1, with D tentatively TRBD1 (6 bases). Per the germline V gene, CDR1 is SGHAT and CDR2 is FQNNGV. This CDR3 comprises 13 residues. The V and J ends lost 5 bases and 0 bases respectively, with 7 bases between them. The CDR3 is CASSGQLNTEAFF. The CDR3 coding sequence is TGTGCCAGCAGCGGACAGCTGAACACTGAAGCTTTCTTT.

In regard to this clone: The junction departs from the called germline gene at one end, perhaps through a read error. The rearrangement uses TRBV6-6 and TRBJ1-2; D unclear. The CDR3 covers 13 residues. The germline V gene encodes CDR1 MNHNY and CDR2 SVGAGI (reference sequence). CDR3 sequence (DNA): TGTGCCAGCACCGTCGAGGGAGACTATGGCTACACCTTT. This codes for CASTVEGDYGYTF.

The genes are TRBV12-2 and TRBJ1-1. TRBV12-2 is a known pseudogene. CDR3 length: 15 amino acids. CDR3 sequence: CASRHDRAGYTEAFF. The CDR3, as DNA: TGTGCAAGTCGCCACGACCGGGCGGGCTACACTGAAGCTTTCTTT.

The chain recombines TRBV6-5 with TRBJ1-4; D gene unclear. The germline gives CDR1 MNHEY, CDR2 SVGAGI. The ends were cut back, 0 bases at V and 3 bases at J, with 11 bases in the middle. The CDR3 is made up of 16 amino acids. In DNA, the CDR3 is TGTGCCAGCAGTTACTCTGGCCCCACCTCTAATGAAAAACTGTTTTTT. It translates to CASSYSGPTSNEKLFF.

J is TRBJ2-2 and V is TRBV7-2; the match to TRBD2 covers 8 bases. V lost 5 bases, J lost 8 bases, and 10 bases stayed unmatched. CDR1 and CDR2 (germline): SGHTA, FQGNSA. The CDR3 sequence is 15 residues long. The CDR3 DNA is TGTGCCAGCAGCCCTGGCGGGGGGCAGTCGGGGGAGCTGTTTTTT. Its translation: CASSPGGGQSGELFF.

This chain connects TRBV5-8 to TRBJ2-5, with 9 nucleotides matching TRBD1. The V segment lost 3 bases and the J segment 2 bases; nucleotides outside the gene matches: 8. CDR3 length: 16 amino acids. The V gene's germline CDR1 is SGHTS and CDR2 YDEGEE. The DNA for the CDR3 is TGTGCCAGCAGCTCCCCACGGACAGGGGTGCAAGAGACCCAGTACTTC. The encoded protein is CASSSPRTGVQETQYF. The entire variable domain, with the rest obtained from reference TRBV5-8 and TRBJ2-5, is as follows: EAGVTQSPTHLIKTRGQQATLRCSPISGHTSVYWYQQALGLGLQFLLWYDEGEERNRGNFPPRFSGRQFPNYSSELNVNALELEDSALYLCASSSPRTGVQETQYFGPGTRLLVL.

In its sample, this clone was seen a few times. The rearrangement uses TRBV7-9 and TRBJ2-7; TRBD1 agrees at 9 bases. This CDR3 is built from 16 residues. Germline V gene sequence: CDR1 SEHNR, CDR2 FQNEAQ (reference sequence). The trim removed 4 bases at V and 6 bases at J, leaving 13 bases unmatched. CDR3 loop: CASSSPPGDRVGEQYF. CDR3 sequence (DNA): TGTGCCAGCAGCTCCCCCCCGGGGGACAGGGTAGGCGAGCAGTACTTC.